Listed here are 27 T cell receptor beta chains from one sample, sequenced in a study of cytomegalovirus exposure and HLA in healthy donors. Assay: immunoSEQ multiplex PCR; the TCRdb copy retains only in-frame clones and omits some. Here the sample spans 100,000 to 150,000 clones, approximately 92% being singletons. The sample comprised PBMCs. These receptors came from a woman between 18 and 29 years old in good health and CMV-seronegative.

The chain uses TRBV6-6 and TRBJ2-7, with TRBD1 as a possible D gene (6 bases). Looked up from germline, CDR1 is MNHNY and CDR2 is SVGAGI (reference sequence). V was clipped by 2 bases and J by 2 bases, with 10 bases between them. CDR3 length equals 14 residues. The CDR3 spells CASSYNRDTYEQYF. CDR3 sequence (DNA): TGTGCCAGCAGTTACAACAGGGATACCTACGAGCAGTACTTC.

The chain has TRBV18 and TRBJ1-2, with TRBD1 matching 8 bases. This CDR3 has 13 amino acids. The ends lost 3 bases at V and 8 bases at J; junction bases unmatched: 5. Germline CDR1 is KGHSH and CDR2 is LQKENI. CDR3 in DNA: TGTGCCAGCTCACCGGACAGGGATGAAGGCTACACCTTC. This translates into CASSPDRDEGYTF.

The chain uses TRBV5-5 and TRBJ1-4; D remains ambiguous. This CDR3 region has 15 residues. V was cut by 4 bases and J by 6 bases, with 16 bases left in between. The germline gives CDR1 SGHKS, CDR2 YYEKEE (reference sequence). The chain's CDR3 is CASSPAAAFDEKLFF. CDR3 nucleotides: TGTGCCAGCAGCCCGGCGGCCGCCTTTGATGAAAAACTGTTTTTT.

The rearrangement joins TRBV13 to TRBJ2-7, with 7 bases identical to TRBD1. Germline lookup yields CDR1 PRHDT and CDR2 FYEKMQ (reference sequence). Trimming removed 0 bases from V and 2 bases from J; junction bases left unmatched: 10. The CDR3 runs 17 residues. This CDR3 is CASSLGLTGANTYEQYF. The CDR3, as DNA: TGTGCCAGCAGCTTAGGCCTCACAGGGGCAAACACCTACGAGCAGTACTTC.

A remark on this clone: The sample contains more than one DNA sequence encoding this CDR3. The chain employs TRBV6-5 and TRBJ1-5; D not certain. Per germline, CDR1 MNHEY and CDR2 SVGAGI. V was trimmed by 2 bases and J by 0 bases, leaving 5 bases between them. This CDR3 comprises 14 residues. CDR3 nucleotide sequence: TGTGCCAGCAGTTACAGCTATAGCAATCAGCCCCAGCATTTT. It codes for CASSYSYSNQPQHF.

The chain combines TRBV18 with TRBJ2-1; a weak D match, TRBD2 (6 bases). Germline CDR1 KGHSH, CDR2 LQKENI. CDR3 length equals 14 residues. V dropped 3 bases and J dropped 5 bases, with 11 bases sitting between them. As DNA, the CDR3 is TGTGCCAGCTCACCGGCGGGGCAGGACAATGAGCAGTTCTTC. It specifies CASSPAGQDNEQFF. Full variable domain (missing parts from reference TRBV18 and TRBJ2-1): NAGVMQNPRHLVRRRGQEARLRCSPMKGHSHVYWYRQLPEEGLKFMVYLQKENIIDESGMPKERFSAEFPKEGPSILRIQQVVRGDSAAYFCASSPAGQDNEQFFGPGTRLTVL.

V is TRBV7-9 and J is TRBJ2-7; D perhaps matches TRBD2 (5 bases). CDR1 is SEHNR, CDR2 FQNEAQ, per germline (reference sequence). Between the trimmed V and J ends, which lost 5 bases and 0 bases, there was a span of 14 bases. The CDR3 contains 15 residues. CDR3 DNA: TGTGCCAGCAGCAGAGGGAGCTCCGGCTCCTACGAGCAGTACTTC. Translating gives CASSRGSSGSYEQYF. Supplemented by reference TRBV7-9 and TRBJ2-7, the full variable domain reads DTGVSQNPRHKITKRGQNVTFRCDPISEHNRLYWYRQTLGQGPEFLTYFQNEAQLEKSRLLSDRFSAERPKGSFSTLEIQRTEQGDSAMYLCASSRGSSGSYEQYFGPGTRLTVT.

The chain links TRBV4-1 to TRBJ2-7, with D possibly being TRBD1 (6 bases). The V gene's germline CDR1 is MGHRA and CDR2 YSYEKL. The CDR3 runs to 16 residues. V lost 1 base, J lost 0 bases, and 13 bases lay in between. The CDR3, as DNA: TGCGCCAGCAGCCAAGTCGGACAGAGAAGCTCCTACGAGCAGTACTTC. Amino acids: CASSQVGQRSSYEQYF.

In its sample, this clone was seen once. The V call is TRBV5-1, the J call TRBJ2-5, with unresolved D. This CDR3 contains 11 residues. Between the trimmed V and J ends, which lost 4 bases and 5 bases, there was a span of 6 bases. Germline V CDR1 and CDR2: SGHRS, YFSETQ. In DNA form, the CDR3 reads TGCGCCAGCAGCGACGGGGAGACCCAGTACTTC. It specifies CASSDGETQYF.

This sequence joins TRBV5-6 and TRBJ1-2; maybe TRBD1 (5 bases). CDR3 length equals 13 residues. In germline, CDR1 is SGHDT, CDR2 YYEEEE. Trimming took 4 bases from V and 4 from J, leaving 11 bases between them. In nucleotides, the CDR3 is TGTGCCAGCAGCCTAGGGGAGGGCTATGGCTACACCTTC. Translated, it gives CASSLGEGYGYTF.

The CDR3 region has the DNA TGCGCCAGCAGCTTGGGGACAGCGAATGACTATGGCTACACCTTC. The encoded protein is CASSLGTANDYGYTF. The J gene is TRBJ1-2, the V gene TRBV5-1; perhaps TRBD1 as D (6 bases). Germline V gene sequence: CDR1 SGHRS, CDR2 YFSETQ. The V end lost 0 bases, the J end lost 3 bases, and 12 bases lay between the germline ends. This CDR3 comprises 15 residues.

The chain has TRBV9 and TRBJ2-3, with D possibly TRBD1 on 6 matching bases. This CDR3 comprises 15 residues. Trimming removed 0 bases from V and 4 bases from J, with 12 bases in between. CDR1 is SGDLS, CDR2 YYNGEE, per germline. CDR3 bases: TGTGCCAGCAGCGTAGATTTTGGGGGCGCAGATACGCAGTATTTT. Translation gives CASSVDFGGADTQYF.

This chain connects TRBV4-1 to TRBJ1-1; D possibly corresponds to TRBD1 (5 bases). Germline-derived CDR1 and CDR2 are MGHRA and YSYEKL. The CDR3 runs to 14 residues. Trimming pared 3 bases from V and 1 base from J, leaving 9 bases between. DNA of the CDR3: TGCGCCAGCAGCCATGCCGGGGGGAACACTGAAGCTTTCTTT. It is translated as CASSHAGGNTEAFF.

The chain couples TRBV13 to TRBJ1-2; 11 bases match TRBD1. Germline assignment: CDR1 PRHDT and CDR2 FYEKMQ (reference sequence). This CDR3 comprises 16 residues. V trimming: 5 bases; J trimming: 8 bases; junction bases outside the gene matches: 13. CDR3 coding DNA: TGTGCCAGCAGCAACCACGGACAGGGGGCTCTGGAGGGCTACACCTTC. Amino acids: CASSNHGQGALEGYTF.

V usage is TRBV5-4 and J usage is TRBJ2-4; TRBD1 matches at 8 bases. J lost 5 bases, V lost 3 bases, and 7 bases had no gene match. The CDR3 totals 15 residues. Germline-derived CDR1 and CDR2 are SGHNT and YYREEE (reference sequence). CDR3: CASSSFDRGENIQYF. The CDR3 DNA sequence: TGTGCCAGCAGCTCTTTCGACAGGGGAGAAAACATTCAGTACTTC.

The chain couples TRBV5-1 to TRBJ1-2; D unclear. V lost 4 bases to trimming and J lost 10 bases, with 14 bases between them. The CDR3 runs 12 residues. CDR1 is SGHRS, CDR2 YFSETQ, per germline. The CDR3 loop reads CASSPIGSVYTF. The CDR3 DNA is TGCGCCAGCAGCCCTATTGGGAGTGTCTACACCTTC.

V gene TRBV7-8 combines with J gene TRBJ2-2, with D possibly matching TRBD2 (6 bases). Trimming took 8 bases from V and 7 from J, leaving 17 bases between them. The CDR3 consists of 14 residues. CDR1 SGHVS and CDR2 FQNEAQ come from the germline V gene. The CDR3 DNA is TGTGCCAGCTTGGCCACTAGCTTCGGCGGGGAGCTGTTTTTT. It specifies CASLATSFGGELFF. The full variable domain, completed using reference TRBV7-8 and TRBJ2-2, is GAGVSQSPRYKVAKRGQDVALRCDPISGHVSLFWYQQALGQGPEFLTYFQNEAQLDKSGLPSDRFFAERPEGSVSTLKIQRTQQEDSAVYLCASLATSFGGELFFGEGSRLTVL.

This chain uses TRBV4-1 with TRBJ1-2; 8 nucleotides agree with TRBD1. CDR1 and CDR2 from the germline V gene are MGHRA and YSYEKL. V lost 8 bases to trimming and J lost 5 bases; unmatched junction nucleotides: 10. The CDR3 has 14 amino acids. Here the CDR3 DNA reads TGCGCCAGCTTAGGACAGGGAGTTGGATATGGCTACACCTTC. Protein: CASLGQGVGYGYTF.

The J gene is TRBJ1-2, the V gene TRBV9; 9 positions match TRBD1. The germline V gene has CDR1 SGDLS and CDR2 YYNGEE. This CDR3 spans 17 amino acids. J lost 3 bases, V lost 0 bases, and 9 bases had no gene match. In nucleotides, the CDR3 is TGTGCCAGCAGCGTAGGAAACACAGGGGGCGCCGACTATGGCTACACCTTC. This codes for CASSVGNTGGADYGYTF. Combining the CDR3 with reference TRBV9 and TRBJ1-2 gives the whole variable domain DSGVTQTPKHLITATGQRVTLRCSPRSGDLSVYWYQQSLDQGLQFLIQYYNGEERAKGNILERFSAQQFPDLHSELNLSSLELGDSALYFCASSVGNTGGADYGYTFGSGTRLTVV.

The rearrangement joins TRBV5-1 to TRBJ2-7; 14 nucleotides line up with TRBD2. CDR3 length: 16 amino acids. The V and J ends lost 4 bases and 2 bases, in that order; junction bases with no gene match: 5. The germline CDR1 and CDR2 sequences are SGHRS and YFSETQ. The CDR3 DNA is TGCGCCAGCAGCCCGGGGGGACTAGCGGGAGCCTACGAGCAGTACTTC. It specifies CASSPGGLAGAYEQYF. The entire variable domain, with the rest obtained from reference TRBV5-1 and TRBJ2-7, is as follows: KAGVTQTPRYLIKTRGQQVTLSCSPISGHRSVSWYQQTPGQGLQFLFEYFSETQRNKGNFPGRFSGRQFSNSRSEMNVSTLELGDSALYLCASSPGGLAGAYEQYFGPGTRLTVT.

The chain couples TRBV7-8 to TRBJ1-1, with D tentatively TRBD1 (5 bases). Trimming stripped 8 bases from V and 1 base from J, with 8 bases between. This CDR3 contains 12 residues. Germline CDR1 reads SGHVS; CDR2 reads FQNEAQ. CDR3 region: CASGDWNTEAFF. Written as DNA, the CDR3 is TGTGCCAGCGGGGACTGGAACACTGAAGCTTTCTTT.

The chain joins TRBV9 to TRBJ1-1; 7 nucleotides match TRBD1. The CDR3 extends over 16 amino acids. J lost 4 bases, V lost 0 bases, and 9 bases had no gene match. Per the germline V gene, CDR1 is SGDLS and CDR2 is YYNGEE. CDR3 nucleotide sequence: TGTGCCAGCAGCGTAGGGGACAGTATCTCCAGCACTGAAGCTTTCTTT. Amino acid sequence: CASSVGDSISSTEAFF.

This chain connects TRBV19 to TRBJ1-1; a possible D gene is TRBD1 (6 bases). V lost 4 bases and J 3 bases, leaving 12 bases between the germline ends. This CDR3 has 14 amino acids. Germline values: CDR1 LNHDA, CDR2 SQIVND (reference sequence). CDR3: CASSSWGLYTEAFF. CDR3 sequence (DNA): TGTGCCAGTAGTAGTTGGGGGCTATACACTGAAGCTTTCTTT.

The rearrangement links TRBV19 to TRBJ1-2; D is perhaps TRBD1 (6 bases). The CDR3 totals 12 residues. The V end was cut by 5 bases, the J end by 11 bases, with 15 bases between. Germline values: CDR1 LNHDA, CDR2 SQIVND (reference sequence). DNA for the CDR3: TGTGCCAGTAGTCCGGGTTTAAGGGGGTACACCTTC. This codes for CASSPGLRGYTF. The variable domain in full, with the rest retrieved from reference TRBV19 and TRBJ1-2, is DGGITQSPKYLFRKEGQNVTLSCEQNLNHDAMYWYRQDPGQGLRLIYYSQIVNDFQKGDIAEGYSVSREKKESFPLTVTSAQKNPTAFYLCASSPGLRGYTFGSGTRLTVV.

The genes are TRBV7-9 and TRBJ2-3, with 12 bases fitting TRBD2. The CDR3 has 17 amino acids. J was trimmed by 6 bases and V by 7 bases; bases with no gene match: 14. Germline loops: CDR1 SEHNR, CDR2 FQNEAQ (reference sequence). The CDR3 reads CASKTQRLAGAQDTQYF. CDR3 sequence (DNA): TGTGCCAGCAAAACACAACGACTAGCGGGGGCCCAGGATACGCAGTATTTT.

V and J are TRBV9 and TRBJ1-5; D is unclear. This CDR3 has 17 amino acids. V dropped 0 bases and J dropped 1 base, with 14 bases sitting between them. Germline CDR1 SGDLS, CDR2 YYNGEE. CDR3 nucleotide sequence: TGTGCCAGCAGCGTAGGGGTTGGGGAGTGGAGCAATCAGCCCCAGCATTTT. As protein: CASSVGVGEWSNQPQHF.

The CDR3 coding sequence is TGCAGCGTTAATACAGGGATAAATGAAAAACTGTTTTTT. This gives the protein CSVNTGINEKLFF. J is TRBJ1-4 and V is TRBV29-1, with D perhaps TRBD1 (6 bases). Germline V gene lookup returns CDR1 SQVTM and CDR2 ANQGSEA. Trimming pared 5 bases from V and 5 bases from J, leaving 12 bases between. This CDR3 spans 13 amino acids.